A single sample is the source of the 30 T cell receptor beta chains below, sequenced in a study of cytomegalovirus exposure and HLA in healthy donors. It was with 60 Vbeta and 13 Jbeta primers that the PCR ran. TCRdb's table, derived via immunoSEQ multiplex PCR, lists solely in-frame clones and lacks some. Of about 150,000 clones in the sample, 65% to 90% were seen once. The sequenced sample consisted of PBMCs. The receptors stem from a man aged 45-60 years in good health and CMV-seropositive.

CDR3 coding DNA: TGTGCCAGCAGTTTAGGGACAGGGCCGTGGGGCACTGAAGCTTTCTTT. Translating gives CASSLGTGPWGTEAFF. The chain links TRBV27 to TRBJ1-1, with TRBD1 identical over 9 bases. Trimming at V came to 2 bases and at J to 4 bases, leaving 8 bases not matched to a gene. CDR3 length: 16 amino acids. Germline CDR1 reads MNHEY; CDR2 reads SMNVEV (reference sequence).

The rearrangement links TRBV9 to TRBJ2-1; 8 nucleotides line up with TRBD1. The V gene end was trimmed by 2 bases and the J gene end by 7 bases; junction bases not matched to a gene: 5. There are 14 residues in the CDR3. Germline V gene lookup returns CDR1 SGDLS and CDR2 YYNGEE. The CDR3 is CASSVQGAQNEQFF. The CDR3 DNA reads TGTGCCAGCAGCGTTCAGGGGGCGCAGAATGAGCAGTTCTTC.

The chain joins TRBV9 to TRBJ1-1; TRBD1 agrees at 7 bases. The CDR3 totals 15 residues. Germline CDR1 and CDR2: SGDLS and YYNGEE. The trim removed 4 bases at V and 1 base at J, leaving 7 bases unmatched. CDR3: CASSKQTGKNTEAFF. The CDR3 DNA follows: TGTGCCAGCAGCAAACAGACAGGGAAGAACACTGAAGCTTTCTTT.

This clone appeared many times. The chain joins TRBV7-3 to TRBJ2-3; D remains ambiguous. Germline loops: CDR1 SGHTA, CDR2 FQGTGA. Trimming pared 5 bases from V and 4 bases from J, leaving 7 bases between. CDR3 length: 12 amino acids. This CDR3 is CASSAPADTQYF. The CDR3 nucleotides are TGTGCCAGCAGCGCTCCAGCAGATACGCAGTATTTT.

The chain couples TRBV5-5 to TRBJ2-3, with TRBD1 as a possible D gene (5 bases). V was shortened by 0 bases and J by 1 base, with 12 bases between the two germline ends. Germline assignment: CDR1 SGHKS and CDR2 YYEKEE (reference sequence). The CDR3 extends over 16 amino acids. CDR3 amino acids: CASSLDPQTGTDTQYF. The CDR3 nucleotides are TGTGCCAGCAGCTTGGACCCCCAGACAGGCACAGATACGCAGTATTTT.

This clone has only a few counts. The chain employs TRBV6-1 and TRBJ2-7; 10 bases are a match to TRBD2. Trimming at V came to 1 base and at J to 9 bases, leaving 12 bases not matched to a gene. CDR1 MNHNS and CDR2 SASEGT come from the germline V gene. The CDR3 is 16 residues long. The CDR3 sequence is CASSEVGASGSAMQYV. CDR3 DNA sequence: TGTGCCAGCAGTGAAGTGGGGGCTAGCGGGAGTGCAATGCAGTACGTC.

The V call is TRBV5-4, the J call TRBJ1-1; 8 bases line up with TRBD1. The CDR3 sequence is 14 residues long. V dropped 4 bases and J dropped 3; count of bases not matched to a gene: 5. Germline V gene lookup returns CDR1 SGHNT and CDR2 YYREEE (reference sequence). The CDR3 region is CASSRQGMDTEAFF. In nucleotides, the CDR3 is TGTGCCAGCAGCCGACAGGGGATGGACACTGAAGCTTTCTTT.

The chain recombines TRBV11-2 with TRBJ2-7; 9 nucleotides align to TRBD1. Germline trimming cut 4 bases from V and 5 bases from J; bases unmatched to any gene: 15. CDR1 SGHAT and CDR2 FQNNGV come from the germline V gene. This CDR3 has 17 residues. The CDR3: CASSSRDRVKRGNEQYV. The CDR3 DNA follows: TGTGCCAGCAGCTCCCGGGACAGGGTAAAGCGAGGGAACGAGCAGTACGTC.

The rearrangement uses TRBV6-6 and TRBJ1-5, with a possible D match to TRBD1 (6 bases). The CDR3 has 15 amino acids. Trimming cost V 7 bases and J 3 bases, with 16 bases left between them. The V gene's germline CDR1 is MNHNY and CDR2 SVGAGI (reference sequence). The CDR3 spells CASTERGLPNQPQHF. The CDR3 DNA sequence: TGTGCCAGCACCGAGCGGGGGCTGCCCAATCAGCCCCAGCATTTT.

Details on this clone: One junction end does not reproduce the germline sequence, and a read error may be involved. This sequence joins TRBV9 and TRBJ1-5, with 7 bases that match TRBD1. The germline gives CDR1 SGDLS, CDR2 YYNGEE. CDR3 length: 15 residues. For the CDR3, the DNA is TGTGCCAGCAGCGTAGGGGACAGTAGCAATCAACCCCAGCATTTT. Protein sequence: CASSVGDSSNQPQHF.

This chain uses TRBV10-3 with TRBJ2-3, with TRBD1 matching over 10 bases. Germline trimming cut 6 bases from V and 5 bases from J; bases unmatched to any gene: 5. CDR1 and CDR2 (germline): ENHRY, SYGVKD. The CDR3 extends over 14 amino acids. The CDR3 sequence: CAIRAGTGEDTQYF. For the CDR3, the DNA is TGTGCCATCAGAGCCGGGACAGGGGAAGATACGCAGTATTTT.

V is TRBV19 and J is TRBJ1-3; D is ambiguous. The length of the CDR3 is 14 residues. Trimming left V 5 bases short and J 0 bases short, with 8 bases between. CDR1 and CDR2 from the germline V gene are LNHDA and SQIVND (reference sequence). CDR3 nucleotides: TGTGCCAGTAGTCTTGGTAGCTCTGGAAACACCATATATTTT. It codes for CASSLGSSGNTIYF. Complete variable domain (other parts from reference TRBV19 and TRBJ1-3): DGGITQSPKYLFRKEGQNVTLSCEQNLNHDAMYWYRQDPGQGLRLIYYSQIVNDFQKGDIAEGYSVSREKKESFPLTVTSAQKNPTAFYLCASSLGSSGNTIYFGEGSWLTVV.

This clone has a single count. The chain joins TRBV5-1 to TRBJ2-3; a weak D match, TRBD2 (7 bases). This CDR3 contains 15 residues. Between the trimmed V and J ends, which lost 0 bases and 6 bases, there was a span of 14 bases. The germline gives CDR1 SGHRS, CDR2 YFSETQ. The CDR3 DNA reads TGCGCCAGCAGCTTGGTTCGGGGGGCAGAGGATACGCAGTATTTT. Residues: CASSLVRGAEDTQYF. Full variable domain (missing parts from reference TRBV5-1 and TRBJ2-3): KAGVTQTPRYLIKTRGQQVTLSCSPISGHRSVSWYQQTPGQGLQFLFEYFSETQRNKGNFPGRFSGRQFSNSRSEMNVSTLELGDSALYLCASSLVRGAEDTQYFGPGTRLTVL.

Concerning this clone: The sample carries other DNA sequences with the same CDR3. The chain is built from TRBV7-3 and TRBJ1-1; D might be TRBD1 (6 bases). Germline CDR1 reads SGHTA; CDR2 reads FQGTGA. The CDR3 extends over 13 amino acids. The V and J ends lost 5 bases and 6 bases respectively, with 13 bases between them. CDR3 nucleotide sequence: TGTGCCAGCAGCCTTACAGGGCGCTCTGAAGCTTTCTTT. Translating gives CASSLTGRSEAFF. Full variable domain (missing parts from reference TRBV7-3 and TRBJ1-1): GAGVSQTPSNKVTEKGKYVELRCDPISGHTALYWYRQSLGQGPEFLIYFQGTGAADDSGLPNDRFFAVRPEGSVSTLKIQRTERGDSAVYLCASSLTGRSEAFFGQGTRLTVV.

This chain connects TRBV7-9 to TRBJ1-1; D might be TRBD1 (6 bases). With 2 bases removed from V and 2 bases from J, the gap between germline ends came to 12 bases. CDR3 length: 15 residues. In germline, CDR1 is SEHNR, CDR2 FQNEAQ (reference sequence). DNA of the CDR3: TGTGCCAGCAGCTTATGGCCAGGGGTTAACACTGAAGCTTTCTTT. It specifies CASSLWPGVNTEAFF.

V gene TRBV11-3 combines with J gene TRBJ2-1; 8 bases match TRBD1. The CDR3 is 16 residues long. The trim removed 1 base at V and 4 bases at J, leaving 6 bases unmatched. Germline V gene sequence: CDR1 SGHNT, CDR2 YENEEA. DNA for the CDR3: TGTGCCAGCAGCTTAGGTCGGACAGGGAGATACAATGAGCAGTTCTTC. Translated, it gives CASSLGRTGRYNEQFF.

Written as DNA, the CDR3 is TGTGCCAGCATCGAACCCAGGGGGAACACCGGGGAGCTGTTTTTT. This translates into CASIEPRGNTGELFF. The gene calls are TRBV6-1 and TRBJ2-2; D might be TRBD1 (6 bases). The germline V and J ends were trimmed by 7 bases and 1 base, with 13 bases remaining between them. The length of the CDR3 is 15 residues. CDR1 is MNHNS, CDR2 SASEGT, per germline.

This chain connects TRBV5-1 to TRBJ2-2; 7 bases are shared with TRBD1. The ends lost 3 bases at V and 4 bases at J; junction bases unmatched: 9. The CDR3 length is 16 residues. CDR1 and CDR2 from the germline V gene are SGHRS and YFSETQ. Here the CDR3 reads CASSSATGDRTGELFF. The CDR3 nucleotides read TGCGCCAGCAGCTCGGCAACAGGGGATCGCACCGGGGAGCTGTTTTTT.

The chain has TRBV6-7 and TRBJ2-7; 9 nucleotides agree with TRBD1. TRBV6-7 is an ORF, and what it does is uncertain. The CDR3 contains 15 residues. V shed 6 bases and J 5 bases; nucleotides not matched to a gene: 11. The CDR3 coding sequence is TGTGCCAGCAGCCCATCCAACAGGGGGCGGCACGAGCAGTACGTC. This encodes CASSPSNRGRHEQYV.

This clone has only a few counts. V gene TRBV6-5 combines with J gene TRBJ1-2; 8 positions agree with TRBD1. Germline V gene data show CDR1 as MNHEY and CDR2 as SVGAGI. The CDR3 length is 15 residues. The V gene end was trimmed by 9 bases and the J gene end by 4 bases; junction bases not matched to a gene: 13. The chain's CDR3 is CASRGTGLVFYGYTF. The CDR3, as DNA: TGTGCCAGTCGGGGGACAGGACTCGTATTCTATGGCTACACCTTC.

This clone has just one count. The chain couples TRBV6-5 to TRBJ1-1; 8 bases are a match to TRBD1. Per the germline V gene, CDR1 is MNHEY and CDR2 is SVGAGI. CDR3 length equals 14 residues. The junction had 3 bases not matched to a gene; V was cut back by 0 bases and J by 6 bases. For the CDR3, the DNA is TGTGCCAGCAGTTACTCCAGGGGGCGGGCTGAAGCTTTCTTT. Protein product: CASSYSRGRAEAFF.

This sequence joins TRBV27 and TRBJ1-1; D unclear. The CDR3 totals 14 residues. The V gene lost 5 bases and the J gene lost 4 bases, with 14 bases spanning the gap. The V gene's germline CDR1 is MNHEY and CDR2 SMNVEV (reference sequence). The CDR3 loop is CASSPGSRVTEAFF. Here the CDR3 DNA reads TGTGCCAGCAGTCCTGGAAGTCGGGTCACTGAAGCTTTCTTT.

The rearrangement joins TRBV28 to TRBJ2-3; D perhaps matches TRBD2 (6 bases). Germline V gene lookup returns CDR1 MDHEN and CDR2 SYDVKM. The germline V and J ends were trimmed by 5 bases and 6 bases, with 9 bases remaining between them. The CDR3 extends over 12 amino acids. The CDR3 DNA follows: TGTGCCAGCAGTAGGAGGGCGGATACGCAGTATTTT. Translated: CASSRRADTQYF.

The chain links TRBV4-1 to TRBJ2-3, with D tentatively TRBD2 (6 bases). Trimming removed 4 bases from V and 3 bases from J, with 11 bases in between. This CDR3 has 14 amino acids. CDR1 is MGHRA, CDR2 YSYEKL, per germline. CDR3 DNA: TGCGCCAGCAGCCTGTCCGGGACTACAGATACGCAGTATTTT. Its translation is CASSLSGTTDTQYF.

For the CDR3, the DNA is TGCGCCAGCAGCCAAGATCCCGGGACAGATACGCAGTATTTT. It yields the protein CASSQDPGTDTQYF. The V call is TRBV4-1, the J call TRBJ2-3; the D is unclear. V lost 0 bases to trimming and J lost 3 bases, with 7 bases between them. The CDR3 extends over 14 amino acids. Per the germline V gene, CDR1 is MGHRA and CDR2 is YSYEKL.

This CDR3 reads CASSLEAAGRSSYEQYF. CDR3 nucleotide sequence: TGTGCCAGCAGCTTAGAAGCGGCTGGGCGTAGCTCCTACGAGCAGTACTTC. This chain joins TRBV7-2 and TRBJ2-5; maybe TRBD2 (5 bases). TRBJ2-7 matches the DNA end more closely, so the J call is doubtful. The CDR3 has 17 amino acids. Looked up from germline, CDR1 is SGHTA and CDR2 is FQGNSA.

This rearrangement joins TRBV30 to TRBJ1-2; D not certain. V lost 4 bases and J lost 0, with 12 bases in between. The CDR3 is 14 residues long. Germline CDR1 is GTSNPN and CDR2 is SVGIG (reference sequence). CDR3 residues: CAWTAQETNYGYTF. The DNA for the CDR3 is TGTGCCTGGACAGCCCAGGAAACTAACTATGGCTACACCTTC.

The chain uses TRBV18 and TRBJ1-1; 12 nucleotides match TRBD1. Germline V lookup: CDR1 KGHSH, CDR2 LQKENI. This CDR3 region has 16 residues. Unmatched junction bases numbered 3, after V lost 4 bases and J lost 0 bases. CDR3 nucleotides: TGTGCCAGCTCACTCGGGACAGGGGGCTTGAACACTGAAGCTTTCTTT. Its translation is CASSLGTGGLNTEAFF.

This chain links TRBV6-4 with TRBJ2-1; 9 nucleotides line up with TRBD1. V trimming: 6 bases; J trimming: 3 bases; junction bases outside the gene matches: 6. CDR1 and CDR2 (germline): MRHNA, SNTAGT. The CDR3 covers 15 residues. The CDR3 coding sequence is TGTGCCAGCAGCCAAGGACAGGGGAACTACAATGAGCAGTTCTTC. Protein sequence: CASSQGQGNYNEQFF.

The chain has TRBV27 and TRBJ1-6, with TRBD1 matching over 10 bases. V was clipped by 3 bases and J by 11 bases; unmatched bases: 7. The V gene's germline CDR1 is MNHEY and CDR2 SMNVEV (reference sequence). The CDR3 runs to 15 residues. The CDR3 DNA follows: TGTGCCAGCAGTTTCGGGACAGGGGATTTCGCACCCCTCCACTTT. Protein: CASSFGTGDFAPLHF.